This T cell receptor (beta chain) was recovered during a study of blood T cell repertoires in COVID-19. Across the study: Researchers got acute and convalescent COVID-19 samples from the United States, Italy and Spain. Sources were T cells, B-cell-depleted T cells, or PBMCs; the material itself was cDNA or gDNA.

In the original workflow: Nucleated cell counts were estimated from reference gene primer amplification. TCRdb's copy holds only in-frame clones and misses some; the assay was immunoSEQ multiplex PCR. Clone size and V and J calls were adopted from that table, with D and trimming inferred from the DNA. The repertoire holds tens of thousands of clones, with about 83% as singletons. This clone was counted between two and nine times. The germline V and J ends were trimmed by 10 bases and 7 bases, with 16 bases remaining between them. The CDR3 spans 12 residues. Germline V gene data show CDR1 as MDHEN and CDR2 as SYDVKM.

Sample: peripheral blood. The chain couples TRBV28 to TRBJ1-2, with TRBD1 as a possible D gene (5 bases). This sequence originates from a human donor in a cohort sampled during active COVID-19. This CDR3 reads CAIRPPGGGYTF. The CDR3 DNA reads TGTGCCATCCGGCCCCCCGGGGGTGGCTACACCTTC.